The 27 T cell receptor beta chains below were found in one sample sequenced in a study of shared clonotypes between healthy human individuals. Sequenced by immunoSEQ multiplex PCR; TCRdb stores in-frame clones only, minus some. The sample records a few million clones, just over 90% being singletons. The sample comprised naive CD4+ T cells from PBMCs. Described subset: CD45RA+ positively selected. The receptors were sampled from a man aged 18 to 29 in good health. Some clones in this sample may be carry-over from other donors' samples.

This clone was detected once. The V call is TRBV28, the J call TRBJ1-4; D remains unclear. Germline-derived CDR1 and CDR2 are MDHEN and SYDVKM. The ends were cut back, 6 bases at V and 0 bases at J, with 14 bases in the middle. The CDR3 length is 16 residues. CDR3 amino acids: CASSGPRGSTNEKLFF. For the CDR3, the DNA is TGTGCCAGCAGCGGACCAAGAGGGTCAACTAATGAAAAACTGTTTTTT.

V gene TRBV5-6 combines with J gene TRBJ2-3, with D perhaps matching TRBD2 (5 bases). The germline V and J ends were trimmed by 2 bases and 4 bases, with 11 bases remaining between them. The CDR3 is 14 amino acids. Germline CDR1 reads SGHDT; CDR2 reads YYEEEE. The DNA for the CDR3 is TGTGCCAGCAGCTTCCCCGGGGTACCAGATACGCAGTATTTT. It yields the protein CASSFPGVPDTQYF.

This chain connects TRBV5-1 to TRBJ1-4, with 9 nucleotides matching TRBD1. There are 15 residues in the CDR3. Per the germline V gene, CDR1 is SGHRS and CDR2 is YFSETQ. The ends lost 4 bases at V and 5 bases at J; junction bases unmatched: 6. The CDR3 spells CASSPAGTGNEKLFF. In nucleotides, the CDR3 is TGCGCCAGCAGCCCGGCCGGGACAGGGAATGAAAAACTGTTTTTT.

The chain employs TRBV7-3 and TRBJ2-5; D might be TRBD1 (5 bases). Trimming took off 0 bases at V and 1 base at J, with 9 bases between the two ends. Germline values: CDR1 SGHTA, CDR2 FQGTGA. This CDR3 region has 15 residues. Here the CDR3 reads CASSLTGTGQETQYF. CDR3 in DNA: TGTGCCAGCAGCTTAACGGGAACAGGCCAAGAGACCCAGTACTTC.

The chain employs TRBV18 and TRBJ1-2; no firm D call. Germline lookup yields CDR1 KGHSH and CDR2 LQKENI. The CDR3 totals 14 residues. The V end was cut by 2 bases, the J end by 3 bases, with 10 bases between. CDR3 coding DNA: TGTGCCAGCTCACCAGCGGGTGGACACTATGGCTACACCTTC. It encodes CASSPAGGHYGYTF.

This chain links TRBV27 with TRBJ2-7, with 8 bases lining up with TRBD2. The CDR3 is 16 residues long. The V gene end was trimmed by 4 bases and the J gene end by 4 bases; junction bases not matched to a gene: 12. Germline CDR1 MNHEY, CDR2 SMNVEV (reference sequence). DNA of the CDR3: TGTGCCAGCAGTTCATTAGCGGGAAGCATATTATACGAGCAGTACTTC. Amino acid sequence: CASSSLAGSILYEQYF.

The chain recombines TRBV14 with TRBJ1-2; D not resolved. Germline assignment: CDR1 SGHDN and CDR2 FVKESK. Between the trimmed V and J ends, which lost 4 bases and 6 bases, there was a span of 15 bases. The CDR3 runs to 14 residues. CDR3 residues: CASSRSAGTDGYTF. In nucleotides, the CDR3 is TGTGCCAGCAGCCGGAGCGCGGGCACGGATGGCTACACCTTC.

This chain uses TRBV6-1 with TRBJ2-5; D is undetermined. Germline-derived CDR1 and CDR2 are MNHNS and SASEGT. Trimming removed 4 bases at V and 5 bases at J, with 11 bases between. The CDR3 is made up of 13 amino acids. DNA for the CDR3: TGTGCCAGCAGTGTTCGGAGACCGGAGACCCAGTACTTC. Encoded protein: CASSVRRPETQYF.

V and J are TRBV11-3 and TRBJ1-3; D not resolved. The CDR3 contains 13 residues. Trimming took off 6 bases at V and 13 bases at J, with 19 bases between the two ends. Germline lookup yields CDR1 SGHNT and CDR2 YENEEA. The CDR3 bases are TGTGCCAGCAGGTCCTCGGCGAGCGGCCGTATATATTTT. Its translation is CASRSSASGRIYF.

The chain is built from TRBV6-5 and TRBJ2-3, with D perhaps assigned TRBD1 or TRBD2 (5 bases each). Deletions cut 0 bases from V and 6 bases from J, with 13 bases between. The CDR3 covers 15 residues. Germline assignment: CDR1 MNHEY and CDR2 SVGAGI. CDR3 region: CASSYSRGTMDTQYF. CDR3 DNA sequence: TGTGCCAGCAGTTACTCGAGAGGGACCATGGATACGCAGTATTTT.

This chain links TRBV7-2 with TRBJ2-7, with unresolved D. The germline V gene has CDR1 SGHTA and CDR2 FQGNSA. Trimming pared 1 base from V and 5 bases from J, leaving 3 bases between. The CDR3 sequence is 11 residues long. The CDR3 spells CASSLDHEQYF. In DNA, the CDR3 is TGTGCCAGCAGCTTAGACCACGAGCAGTACTTC.

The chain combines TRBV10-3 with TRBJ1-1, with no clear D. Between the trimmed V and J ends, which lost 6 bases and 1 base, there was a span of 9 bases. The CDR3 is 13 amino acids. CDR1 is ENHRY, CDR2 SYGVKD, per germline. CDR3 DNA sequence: TGTGCCATCAGCGCCGGGCCGAACACTGAAGCTTTCTTT. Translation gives CAISAGPNTEAFF.

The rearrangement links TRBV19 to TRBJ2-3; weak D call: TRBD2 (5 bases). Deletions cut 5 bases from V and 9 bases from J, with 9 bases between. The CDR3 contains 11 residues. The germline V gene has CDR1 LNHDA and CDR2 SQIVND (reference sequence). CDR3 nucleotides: TGTGCCAGTAGTCAATCGGGGACGCAGTATTTT. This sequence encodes CASSQSGTQYF.

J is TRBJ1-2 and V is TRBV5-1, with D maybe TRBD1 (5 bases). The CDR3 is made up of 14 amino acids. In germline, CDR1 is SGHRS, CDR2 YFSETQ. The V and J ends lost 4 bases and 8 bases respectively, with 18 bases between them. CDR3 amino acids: CASSQRDVPGGYTF. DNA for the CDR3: TGCGCCAGCAGCCAAAGGGACGTTCCGGGCGGCTACACCTTC.

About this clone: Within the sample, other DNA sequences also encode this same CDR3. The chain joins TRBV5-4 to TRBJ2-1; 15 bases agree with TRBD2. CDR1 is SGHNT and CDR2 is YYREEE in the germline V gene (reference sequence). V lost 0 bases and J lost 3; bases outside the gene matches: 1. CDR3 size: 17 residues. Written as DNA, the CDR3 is TGTGCCAGCAGCTTGGGGACTAGCGGGAGGGGCTACAATGAGCAGTTCTTC. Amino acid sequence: CASSLGTSGRGYNEQFF.

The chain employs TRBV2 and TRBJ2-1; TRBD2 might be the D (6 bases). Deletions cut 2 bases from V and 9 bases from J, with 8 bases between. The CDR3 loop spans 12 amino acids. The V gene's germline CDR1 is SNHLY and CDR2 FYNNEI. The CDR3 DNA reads TGTGCCAGCAGTGAAAACGGGGGTGAGCAGTTCTTC. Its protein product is CASSENGGEQFF. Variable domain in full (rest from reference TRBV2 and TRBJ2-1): EPEVTQTPSHQVTQMGQEVILRCVPISNHLYFYWYRQILGQKVEFLVSFYNNEISEKSEIFDDQFSVERPDGSNFTLKIRSTKLEDSAMYFCASSENGGEQFFGPGTRLTVL.

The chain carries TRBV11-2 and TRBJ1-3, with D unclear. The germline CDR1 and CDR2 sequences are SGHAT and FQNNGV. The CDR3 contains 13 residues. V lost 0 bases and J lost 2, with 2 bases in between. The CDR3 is CASSLDAGNTIYF. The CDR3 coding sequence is TGTGCCAGCAGCTTAGATGCTGGAAACACCATATATTTT.

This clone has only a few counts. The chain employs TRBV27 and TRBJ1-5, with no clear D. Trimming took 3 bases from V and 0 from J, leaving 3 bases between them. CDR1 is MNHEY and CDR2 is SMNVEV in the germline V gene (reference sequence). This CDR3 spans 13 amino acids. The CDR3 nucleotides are TGTGCCAGCAGTTTTAATAGCAATCAGCCCCAGCATTTT. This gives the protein CASSFNSNQPQHF.

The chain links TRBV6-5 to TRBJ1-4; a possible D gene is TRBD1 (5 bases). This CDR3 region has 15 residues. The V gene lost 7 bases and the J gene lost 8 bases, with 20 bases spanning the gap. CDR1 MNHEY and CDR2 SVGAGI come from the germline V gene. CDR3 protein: CASKYQTAMDEKLFF. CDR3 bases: TGTGCCAGCAAATACCAGACAGCGATGGACGAAAAACTGTTTTTT.

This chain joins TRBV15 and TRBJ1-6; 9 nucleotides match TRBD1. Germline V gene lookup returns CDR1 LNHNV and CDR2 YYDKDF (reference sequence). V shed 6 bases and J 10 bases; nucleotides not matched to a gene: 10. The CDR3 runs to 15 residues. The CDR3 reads CATSSQDRGWSPLHF. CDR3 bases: TGTGCCACCAGTTCTCAGGACAGGGGTTGGTCACCCCTCCACTTT.

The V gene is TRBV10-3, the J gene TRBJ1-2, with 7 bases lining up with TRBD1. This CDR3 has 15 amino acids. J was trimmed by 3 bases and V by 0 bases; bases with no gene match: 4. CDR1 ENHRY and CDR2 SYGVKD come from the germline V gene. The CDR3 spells CAISESTGVDYGYTF. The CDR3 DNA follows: TGTGCCATCAGTGAGTCCACAGGGGTTGACTATGGCTACACCTTC.

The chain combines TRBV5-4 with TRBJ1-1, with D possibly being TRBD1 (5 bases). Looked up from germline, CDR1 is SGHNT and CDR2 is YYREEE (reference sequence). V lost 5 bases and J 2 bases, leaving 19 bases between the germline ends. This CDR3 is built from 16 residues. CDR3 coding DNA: TGTGCCAGCAGTCAAACCCCCACGGGGGGAAACACTGAAGCTTTCTTT. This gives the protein CASSQTPTGGNTEAFF.

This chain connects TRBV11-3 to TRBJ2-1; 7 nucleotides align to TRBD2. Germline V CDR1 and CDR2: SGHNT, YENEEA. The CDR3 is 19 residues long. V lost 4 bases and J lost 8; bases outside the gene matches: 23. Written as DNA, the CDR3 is TGTGCCAGCAGCTCAAGTGGGGGATTAACTGGCGGGAGTGCCCATGAGCAGTTCTTC. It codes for CASSSSGGLTGGSAHEQFF. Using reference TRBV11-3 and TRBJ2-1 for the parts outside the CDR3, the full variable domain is EAGVVQSPRYKIIEKKQPVAFWCNPISGHNTLYWYLQNLGQGPELLIRYENEEAVDDSQLPKDRFSAERLKGVDSTLKIQPAELGDSAVYLCASSSSGGLTGGSAHEQFFGPGTRLTVL.

The CDR3: CASSERQGREQYF. In nucleotides, the CDR3 is TGTGCCAGCAGCGAAAGACAGGGAAGGGAGCAGTACTTC. The chain recombines TRBV27 with TRBJ2-7; 7 nucleotides line up with TRBD1. There are 13 residues in the CDR3. With V trimmed by 6 bases and J by 7 bases, 9 bases remained unmatched. CDR1 and CDR2 (germline): MNHEY, SMNVEV (reference sequence).

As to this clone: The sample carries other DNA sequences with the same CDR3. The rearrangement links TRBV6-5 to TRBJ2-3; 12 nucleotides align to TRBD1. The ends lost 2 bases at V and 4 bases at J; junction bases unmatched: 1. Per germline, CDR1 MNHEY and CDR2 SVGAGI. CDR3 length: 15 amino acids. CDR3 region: CASSYGTGGADTQYF. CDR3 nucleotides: TGTGCCAGCAGTTACGGGACAGGGGGCGCAGATACGCAGTATTTT.

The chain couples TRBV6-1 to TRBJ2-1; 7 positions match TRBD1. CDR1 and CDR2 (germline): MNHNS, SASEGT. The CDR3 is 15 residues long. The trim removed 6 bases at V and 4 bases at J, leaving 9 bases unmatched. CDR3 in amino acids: CASSDRALSYNEQFF. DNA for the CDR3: TGTGCCAGCAGCGACAGGGCCCTCTCGTACAATGAGCAGTTCTTC.

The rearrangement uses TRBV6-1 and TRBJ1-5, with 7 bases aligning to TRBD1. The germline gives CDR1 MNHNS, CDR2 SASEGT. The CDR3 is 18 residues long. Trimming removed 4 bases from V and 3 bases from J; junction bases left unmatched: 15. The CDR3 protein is CASSASPPWGTANQPQHF. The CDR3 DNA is TGTGCCAGCAGTGCCAGCCCTCCCTGGGGGACAGCCAATCAGCCCCAGCATTTT.